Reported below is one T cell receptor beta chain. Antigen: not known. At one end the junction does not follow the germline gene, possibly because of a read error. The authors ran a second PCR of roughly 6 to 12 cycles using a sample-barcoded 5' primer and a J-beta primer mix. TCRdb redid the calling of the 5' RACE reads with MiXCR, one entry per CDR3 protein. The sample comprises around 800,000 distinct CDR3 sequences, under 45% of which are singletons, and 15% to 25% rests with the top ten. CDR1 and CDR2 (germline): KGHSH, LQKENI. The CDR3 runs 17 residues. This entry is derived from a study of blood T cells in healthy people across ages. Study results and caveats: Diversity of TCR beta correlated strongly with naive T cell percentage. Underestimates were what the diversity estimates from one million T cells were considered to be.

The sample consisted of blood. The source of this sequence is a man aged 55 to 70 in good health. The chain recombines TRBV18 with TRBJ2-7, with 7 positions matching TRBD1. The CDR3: CASSPQERQGPNYEQYF. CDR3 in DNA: TGTGCCAGCTCCCCACAGGAACGACAGGGCCCCAACTACGAGCAGTACTTC.